Listed below are T cell receptor beta chains from one sample, sequenced in a study of T cell repertoires in cytomegalovirus infection. Antigen specificity for these receptors is unknown. Each CDR3 protein is one row after TCRdb ran MiXCR on the reads. In the table there are about 55,000 distinct CDR3 sequences, around 20% of which are singletons. The source material was CD8+ T cells from cultured PBMCs, sampled from culture after CMV antigen stimulation. These receptors were collected from a human donor in good health (CMV status not recorded). Some clones in this sample may be carry-over from other donors' samples. Both conserved end residues are part of each CDR3. The D gene is left open where the match is weak. Clone sizes are given selectively: once, few, many, or a class where the clone is expanded.

D gene	clone size	V gene	J gene	CDR3 protein	CDR3 DNA
-	-	TRBV6-5	TRBJ2-4	CARSEGGTRAKNIQYF	TGTGCCCGCAGTGAAGGAGGGACGAGGGCCAAAAACATTCAGTACTTC
-	few	TRBV4-1	TRBJ2-7	CASSQDRDYEQYF	TGCGCCAGCAGCCAAGATAGGGACTACGAGCAGTACTTC
-	few	TRBV7-9	TRBJ2-2	CASSLVGRALPNANTGELFF	TGTGCCAGCAGCTTAGTGGGGCGGGCGCTACCCAACGCGAACACCGGGGAGCTGTTTTTT
TRBD1	few	TRBV7-9	TRBJ2-1	CASSLGQGTGSYNEQFF	TGTGCCAGCAGCTTAGGACAGGGGACAGGGTCCTACAATGAGCAGTTCTTC
-	few	TRBV12-5	TRBJ2-3	CARDALTDTQYF	TGTGCTAGGGATGCCTTAACAGATACGCAGTATTTT
TRBD2	few	TRBV7-8	TRBJ2-3	CASSLPRLAGELGPDTQYF	TGTGCCAGCAGCTTACCTCGGCTAGCGGGGGAGCTGGGGCCAGATACGCAGTATTTT
-	few	TRBV7-6	TRBJ2-7	CASSLASGREQYF	TGTGCCAGCAGCTTAGCCAGCGGACGTGAGCAGTACTTC
TRBD1	many	TRBV29-1	TRBJ2-7	CSVTDRSSYEQYF	TGCAGCGTTACGGACAGGTCCTCCTACGAGCAGTACTTC
-	-	TRBV6-5	TRBJ1-1	CASSSPQGGTEAFF	TGTGCCAGCAGTTCCCCCCAGGGCGGGACTGAAGCTTTCTTT
-	few	TRBV11-1	TRBJ1-6	CASSFIDSYSPLHF	TGTGCCAGCAGCTTTATCGACAGTTACTCACCCCTCCACTTT
-	few	TRBV5-1	TRBJ2-4	CASSNLGIQYF	TGCGCCAGCAGTAATCTGGGCATTCAGTACTTC
TRBD1	few	TRBV7-2	TRBJ2-1	CASRMTGGPYNEQFF	TGTGCCAGCAGGATGACAGGGGGCCCGTACAATGAGCAGTTCTTC
-	-	TRBV10-3	TRBJ1-2	CAIMDKGEVNYGYTF	TGTGCCATCATGGACAAAGGTGAAGTTAACTATGGCTACACCTTC
-	-	TRBV28	TRBJ2-2	CASSVSPRPLRNTGELFF	TGTGCCAGCAGTGTCAGTCCCCGCCCTCTCCGGAACACCGGGGAGCTGTTTTTT
-	few	TRBV3-1	TRBJ2-1	CASSQARESSYNEQFF	TGTGCCAGCAGCCAAGCACGGGAGAGCTCCTACAATGAGCAGTTCTTC
-	medium-sized	TRBV6-6	TRBJ2-1	CASSRPRNEQFF	TGTGCCAGCAGCCGCCCTAGAAATGAGCAGTTCTTC
-	-	TRBV7-3	TRBJ1-6	CASSLNGGSPLHF	TGTGCCAGCAGCTTAAACGGGGGCTCACCCCTCCACTTT
-	-	TRBV7-8	TRBJ1-5	CASSHRRGGNQPQHF	TGTGCCAGCAGCCACCGGAGAGGCGGAAATCAGCCCCAGCATTTT
TRBD1	many	TRBV19	TRBJ2-7	CASSPRTGSYEQYF	TGTGCCAGTAGTCCGAGGACAGGCTCCTACGAGCAGTACTTC
TRBD1	few	TRBV27	TRBJ2-7	CASSPATTGTSYEQYF	TGTGCCAGCAGCCCGGCTACGACAGGGACCTCCTACGAGCAGTACTTC
-	few	TRBV27	TRBJ1-4	CASSLSGLANEKLFF	TGTGCCAGCAGTTTGTCAGGGTTAGCTAATGAAAAACTGTTTTTT
TRBD2	-	TRBV7-2	TRBJ2-1	CASRTSGGHNEQFF	TGTGCCAGCAGGACTAGCGGGGGGCACAATGAGCAGTTCTTC
TRBD2	-	TRBV15	TRBJ2-5	CATRLAGGGRQETQYF	TGTGCCACCCGACTAGCGGGAGGAGGGAGGCAAGAGACCCAGTACTTC
-	few	TRBV6-5	TRBJ1-2	CASSMTATYGYTF	TGTGCCAGCAGTATGACAGCGACCTATGGCTACACCTTC
TRBD2	-	TRBV2	TRBJ2-3	CASSSRRGGDTQYF	TGTGCCAGCAGCTCCCGGCGGGGGGGAGATACGCAGTATTTT
-	-	TRBV12-3/TRBV12-4	TRBJ1-1	CASSSWTPGAFF	TGTGCCAGCAGTTCCTGGACCCCTGGGGCTTTCTTT
-	-	TRBV28	TRBJ2-7	CASSFKTYEQYF	TGTGCCAGCAGTTTTAAGACCTACGAGCAGTACTTC
TRBD2	few	TRBV6-5	TRBJ2-3	CASSPAGGADTQYF	TGTGCCAGCAGTCCCGCGGGGGGGGCAGATACGCAGTATTTT
TRBD1	many	TRBV27	TRBJ2-7	CASGLRGRRGMQYF	TGTGCCAGCGGTCTCAGGGGGCGGCGGGGCATGCAGTACTTC
-	-	TRBV19	TRBJ1-1	CASSYGTDFTEAFF	TGTGCCAGTAGCTACGGGACGGATTTCACTGAAGCTTTCTTT
TRBD1	few	TRBV27	TRBJ1-6	CASRTGGSPLHF	TGTGCCAGCAGGACAGGGGGTTCACCCCTCCACTTT
TRBD1	-	TRBV6-2/TRBV6-3	TRBJ2-7	CASSSRDRYEQYF	TGTGCCAGCAGTTCCCGGGACAGGTACGAGCAGTACTTC
-	-	TRBV7-3	TRBJ2-1	CASSLRRDNPYNEQFF	TGTGCCAGCAGCTTACGCCGGGACAACCCCTACAATGAGCAGTTCTTC
-	-	TRBV6-5	TRBJ2-1	CASSYSGTLSYNEQFF	TGTGCCAGCAGTTACTCAGGCACGTTATCCTACAATGAGCAGTTCTTC